This T cell receptor beta chain was captured in a study of cytomegalovirus exposure and HLA in healthy donors. Study-wide points: Further analysis was carried out later, and it showed several of the most significant clusters appearing linked to common viral pathogens. Association of a missense DCLRE1C variant with TCR beta V- and J-gene trimming was reported in a later analysis. HLA alleles showed associations with around 15,000 TCR beta sequences in a later analysis, at a 0.05 false discovery rate. V segments that were indistinguishable, TRBV6-2 and TRBV6-3 among them, were omitted from analysis.

The sample holds a few counts of this clone. Its antigen is as yet unknown. PCR employed 60 Vbeta and 13 Jbeta primers. The table came from immunoSEQ multiplex PCR; TCRdb's copy has only in-frame clones and leaves some out. The top ten hold 8.4% of the sample, which has over 100,000 clones, approximately 73% seen once. CDR1 is LNHDA, CDR2 SQIVND, per germline (reference sequence). V lost 10 bases and J 7 bases, leaving 17 bases between the germline ends. The CDR3 covers 14 residues. This receptor was taken from a middle-aged man in good health and CMV-seronegative. Sequenced material: PBMCs. This chain links TRBV19 with TRBJ1-6; tentative D call: TRBD1 (5 bases). The CDR3 loop is CATKKTVGNSPLHF. The DNA for the CDR3 is TGTGCCACGAAAAAGACAGTCGGCAATTCACCCCTCCACTTT.